This TCR beta chain was observed in a study of blood T cells in healthy people across ages. Study background: In model experiments, template switching was able to capture about one barcoded beta molecule for every two T cells that were present.

Worth noting for this clonotype: Its antigen is unknown.

Next came a second PCR, run for about 7 to 12 cycles, which used a sample-barcoded 5' primer along with a J-beta primer mix. TCRdb re-derived calls from the 5' RACE reads in MiXCR, one entry per CDR3 protein. The profile shows over a million distinct CDR3 sequences, 45% of them singletons. Study observations and caveats: TCR beta diversity per million T cells fell roughly linearly with age.

The CDR3 consists of 16 residues. This chain connects TRBV21-1 to TRBJ1-4; the D call in the table, TRBD1, was not verified against the DNA. TRBV21-1 is described as a pseudogene. Sample: blood. This receptor was identified in a woman in her sixties in good health. As DNA, the CDR3 is TGTGCCAGCAGCTTCTGCCCGGACAGGGTCAGCGAAAAACTGTTTTTT. Protein: CASSFCPDRVSEKLFF.